A single sample is the source of the 2 T cell receptor beta chains below, sequenced in a study of control samples from healthy donors and cancer patients. The protocol was immunoSEQ multiplex PCR, while the TCRdb copy is restricted to in-frame clones and leaves out a portion. Counted here are about 160,000 clones, around 94% occurring once; the ten biggest clones make up 12% to 15%. Sequencing input: PBMCs. Receptors were obtained from a man in his fifties or sixties with colorectal cancer.

The chain joins TRBV7-9 to TRBJ1-1, with 7 nucleotides matching TRBD1. The trim removed 6 bases at V and 3 bases at J, leaving 10 bases unmatched. The CDR3 has 15 amino acids. The V gene's germline CDR1 is SEHNR and CDR2 FQNEAQ (reference sequence). The CDR3 loop is CASREDRRSDTEAFF. Here the CDR3 DNA reads TGTGCCAGCAGGGAGGACAGGCGTTCGGACACTGAAGCTTTCTTT.

This chain uses TRBV7-6 with TRBJ2-3; perhaps D is TRBD1 or TRBD2 (8 bases each). The V and J ends lost 4 bases and 0 bases respectively, with 20 bases between them. The CDR3 extends over 18 amino acids. Germline CDR1 reads SGHVS; CDR2 reads FNYEAQ. The CDR3 loop is CASSSDRATSVSTDTQYF. In DNA form, the CDR3 reads TGTGCCAGCAGCTCGGACAGGGCGACTAGCGTTAGCACAGATACGCAGTATTTT.